Following are 15 T cell receptor beta chains from one sample sequenced in a study of blood T cell repertoires in COVID-19. The repertoire was sequenced with immunoSEQ multiplex PCR; TCRdb's copy has only in-frame clones and lacks some. Of 90,000 to 150,000 clones in the sample, approximately 81% are singletons; the top ten hold 4%. Sequenced sample: peripheral blood. The receptor set was obtained from a woman at least 80 years old with acute or convalescent COVID-19.

The chain is built from TRBV5-1 and TRBJ1-1, with D hard to call. V lost 4 bases, J lost 5 bases, and 15 bases lay in between. CDR3 size: 14 residues. The germline V gene has CDR1 SGHRS and CDR2 YFSETQ. CDR3 residues: CASSPRGPGTEAFF. The CDR3, as DNA: TGCGCCAGCAGCCCTCGCGGCCCGGGGACTGAAGCTTTCTTT. Full variable domain (rest looked up from reference TRBV5-1 and TRBJ1-1): KAGVTQTPRYLIKTRGQQVTLSCSPISGHRSVSWYQQTPGQGLQFLFEYFSETQRNKGNFPGRFSGRQFSNSRSEMNVSTLELGDSALYLCASSPRGPGTEAFFGQGTRLTVV.

This chain connects TRBV6-5 to TRBJ1-4, with D perhaps TRBD1 (5 bases). The germline CDR1 and CDR2 sequences are MNHEY and SVGAGI. V lost 7 bases and J 5 bases, leaving 11 bases between the germline ends. This CDR3 spans 13 amino acids. In nucleotides, the CDR3 is TGTGCCAGCATCGACAGTCTAAATGAAAAACTGTTTTTT. Translating it yields CASIDSLNEKLFF.

This clone has a single count. The chain links TRBV19 to TRBJ1-4; TRBD1 matches at 8 bases. The germline gives CDR1 LNHDA, CDR2 SQIVND (reference sequence). With V trimmed by 6 bases and J by 3 bases, 9 bases remained unmatched. The CDR3 spans 16 residues. CDR3: CASRPAGGAANEKLFF. The CDR3 DNA follows: TGTGCCAGTAGGCCAGCAGGGGGCGCAGCTAATGAAAAACTGTTTTTT.

The J gene is TRBJ1-6, the V gene TRBV7-8; 9 nucleotides line up with TRBD1. The V and J ends lost 5 bases and 2 bases, in that order; junction bases with no gene match: 7. Germline V gene lookup returns CDR1 SGHVS and CDR2 FQNEAQ. The CDR3 runs to 17 residues. CDR3 sequence reads: CASSQLRQGAYNSPLHF. The CDR3 nucleotides read TGTGCCAGCAGCCAACTAAGACAGGGGGCCTATAATTCACCCCTCCACTTT.

This chain uses TRBV7-9 with TRBJ1-1, with D perhaps matching TRBD1 (6 bases). CDR1 and CDR2 from the germline V gene are SEHNR and FQNEAQ (reference sequence). The CDR3 runs to 15 residues. V lost 4 bases to trimming and J lost 6 bases, with 18 bases between them. CDR3 protein: CASSSLGDTRSEAFF. The CDR3 DNA reads as TGTGCCAGCAGCTCGCTCGGGGACACGCGTTCTGAAGCTTTCTTT.

CDR3 sequence reads: CASSPFGGDYEQYF. In DNA, the CDR3 is TGTGCCAGCAGCCCTTTTGGGGGGGATTACGAGCAGTACTTC. J is TRBJ2-7 and V is TRBV7-9; the match to TRBD2 covers 7 bases. The V gene end was trimmed by 5 bases and the J gene end by 4 bases; junction bases not matched to a gene: 8. Per the germline V gene, CDR1 is SEHNR and CDR2 is FQNEAQ (reference sequence). There are 14 residues in the CDR3.

About this clone itself: Its ends do not fully match the called genes, so a read error is possible. V is TRBV2 and J is TRBJ2-7; tentative D call: TRBD1 (5 bases). There are 12 residues in the CDR3. CDR1 SNHLY and CDR2 FYNNEI come from the germline V gene. DNA of the CDR3: TGTGCCAGCAGTGCGGTTGACAGTCTCTTACACTTC. Its protein product is CASSAVDSLLHF. The whole variable domain, remainder taken from reference TRBV2 and TRBJ2-7, is EPEVTQTPSHQVTQMGQEVILRCVPISNHLYFYWYRQILGQKVEFLVSFYNNEISEKSEIFDDQFSVERPDGSNFTLKIRSTKLEDSAMYFCASSAVDSLLHFGPGTRLTVT.

The chain recombines TRBV10-3 with TRBJ2-1; perhaps TRBD1 as D (6 bases). The CDR3 sequence is 14 residues long. CDR1 ENHRY and CDR2 SYGVKD come from the germline V gene. Deletions cut 2 bases from V and 5 bases from J, with 10 bases between. Written as DNA, the CDR3 is TGTGCCATCAGTGAGCGGGACAATGACAATGAGCAGTTCTTC. The encoded protein is CAISERDNDNEQFF.

The chain is built from TRBV11-2 and TRBJ1-5; 9 nucleotides align to TRBD1. Germline CDR1 SGHAT, CDR2 FQNNGV. The CDR3 loop spans 15 amino acids. V gave up 4 bases and J gave up 0 bases; unmatched junction bases: 1. CDR3 loop: CASSSTGGSNQPQHF. DNA for the CDR3: TGTGCCAGCAGCTCGACAGGGGGTAGCAATCAGCCCCAGCATTTT.

This sequence joins TRBV19 and TRBJ2-3; 7 bases line up with TRBD1. V gave up 7 bases and J gave up 1 base; unmatched junction bases: 5. The CDR3 consists of 14 residues. From germline, CDR1 is LNHDA and CDR2 SQIVND (reference sequence). The CDR3 nucleotides read TGTGCCAGTACTCGACAGGGAGGCACAGATACGCAGTATTTT. This gives the protein CASTRQGGTDTQYF. Combining the CDR3 with reference TRBV19 and TRBJ2-3 gives the whole variable domain DGGITQSPKYLFRKEGQNVTLSCEQNLNHDAMYWYRQDPGQGLRLIYYSQIVNDFQKGDIAEGYSVSREKKESFPLTVTSAQKNPTAFYLCASTRQGGTDTQYFGPGTRLTVL.

The genes are TRBV3-1 (or the pseudogene TRBV3-2) and TRBJ2-2, with TRBD2 matching 7 bases. Trimming removed 3 bases from V and 5 bases from J; junction bases left unmatched: 9. Germline V gene data show CDR1 as LGHDT and CDR2 as YNNKEL (reference sequence). The CDR3 contains 16 residues. CDR3 sequence (DNA): TGTGCCAGCAGCCAGGTACCCGACGGGAGGACCGGGGAGCTGTTTTTT. Its translation is CASSQVPDGRTGELFF.

This sequence joins TRBV27 and TRBJ2-7; D gene unclear. This CDR3 has 13 amino acids. Germline V lookup: CDR1 MNHEY, CDR2 SMNVEV (reference sequence). V was cut by 3 bases and J by 1 base, with 7 bases left in between. CDR3 sequence reads: CASSFWASYEQYF. The CDR3 region has the DNA TGTGCCAGCAGTTTCTGGGCTTCCTACGAGCAGTACTTC.

J is TRBJ1-2 and V is TRBV6-5; 7 positions agree with TRBD1. Germline CDR1 and CDR2: MNHEY and SVGAGI. CDR3 size: 14 residues. Trimming took 6 bases from V and 4 from J; bases not matched to a gene: 8. For the CDR3, the DNA is TGTGCCAGCAGCCCCACAGGGGCGGGCTATGGCTACACCTTC. It is translated as CASSPTGAGYGYTF.

About this clone: This sample also contains other DNA sequences that code for the same CDR3. V gene TRBV4-2 combines with J gene TRBJ1-2; 7 positions match TRBD1. This CDR3 region has 16 residues. CDR1 and CDR2 (germline): LGHNA, YNFKEQ. Trimming at V came to 0 bases and at J to 2 bases, leaving 6 bases not matched to a gene. The CDR3 nucleotides read TGTGCCAGCAGCCAAGAAGGGTACAGGGGCAACTATGGCTACACCTTC. Its translation: CASSQEGYRGNYGYTF.

Concerning this clone itself: This could be a read error, since a much larger clone is one nucleotide away. The chain carries TRBV4-2 and TRBJ1-1, with 8 bases identical to TRBD1. Trimming removed 4 bases from V and 1 base from J; junction bases left unmatched: 2. The germline gives CDR1 LGHNA, CDR2 YNFKEQ. The CDR3 sequence is 14 residues long. CDR3 protein: CASSLGQGNTEAFF. In DNA form, the CDR3 reads TGTGCCAGCAGCCTAGGACAGGGGAACACTGAAGCTTTCTTT.